This entry concerns a single TCR beta chain. This clonotype was detected only a few times. Which antigen it targets is not known. Compared with germline, one end of the junction differs, possibly owing to a read error. Stable Graves' hyperthyroidism was defined as the absence of progression to ophthalmopathy over 18 months of follow-up. The hyperthyroidism patients were between 18 and 65 years old and newly diagnosed, with a disease duration of less than 2 months. Patients with uncontrolled infections, other autoimmune diseases, pregnancy or lactation were excluded. Clinical symptoms, serum thyroxine and TRAb, thyroid ultrasound, and orbital computed tomography formed the basis for the diagnoses. PBMCs were isolated from around 10 ml of fresh peripheral blood by Ficoll-Paque density gradient centrifugation. Total RNA was extracted with Trizol reagent, and quality was checked on an Agilent 2100 Bioanalyzer.

TCR beta CDR3 regions were amplified from RNA transcripts. The TCR CDR3 was subjected to a first round of RT-PCR using the HTBI primer set and the Qiagen OneStep RT-PCR kit. A second multiplex PCR round built the libraries, followed by size selection and purification. Libraries were sequenced paired-end with 100 bp reads on an Illumina HiSeq2000. The authors' analysis ran thus. SOAPnuke was used to process the raw data, throwing out any read that contained adapters or uncalled bases, had a mean Phred below 15, or lacked an exact constant-primer or identifier match. COPE v1.2.5 was used to merge the high-quality paired reads, and each unique nucleotide sequence was defined as a clonotype. MiTCR v1.1 was used to align the clonotypes against IMGT TRBV, TRBD and TRBJ reference segments. Analysis was restricted to V-J combinations with a frequency above 0.0001, which covered 98% to 99.2% of repertoires. The TCS score was defined as F50 (clonal expansion) divided by E x V (chaos), with BLOSUM62-based TCRdist calculated between CDR3 peptides within each V-J. Welch's t-statistics and random forest reduced approximately 520 V-J features to roughly 13, which were used in a naive Bayes classifier (R e1071). Thyroid-blood repertoire similarity was quantified with the Morisita-Horn index. TCRdb reprocessed the public reads (quality trimming at Q25 with fastp, clone calling with MiXCR) and kept in-frame beta chains. Each entry is one CDR3 protein sequence, shown with its most common DNA and genes. The V and J calls follow TCRdb's processing rather than the paper's. The sample contains 750,000 to 950,000 distinct CDR3 sequences, over 35% of them found a single time. Of the sample, 8.9% falls within the top ten clones.

From the cysteine up to the phenylalanine, the CDR3 has a length of 18 residues. CDR3 DNA only is kept here, 54 bases in frame from base 1. CDR1 and CDR2, looked up from the germline V gene, are SQVTM and ANQGSEA. This sample is part of a study of T cells in Graves' hyperthyroidism and ophthalmopathy (dated by TCRdb to about 2019). About the full investigation: Peripheral blood was collected at initial diagnosis, before any treatment. A discovery cohort of about 96 patients, roughly 40 with Graves' ophthalmopathy and approximately 60 with stable Graves' hyperthyroidism, was used to find distinguishing TCR V-J signatures. Prospective prediction of ophthalmopathy was tested in an independent validation cohort of fewer than 20 hyperthyroidism patients and 17 patients who later progressed to ophthalmopathy. The 100 discovery patients were randomly split 7:3 into training and test sets. The study also compared thyroid tissue and blood T-cell repertoires from over 5 Graves' hyperthyroidism patients. After blood sampling, hyperthyroidism patients were treated with methimazole at a starting dose of 30 mg daily, and ophthalmopathy patients were treated with high-dose intravenous methylprednisolone. The paper reports TCR Vbeta CDR3 sequencing of 130 to 150 peripheral blood samples: under 45 ophthalmopathy, fewer than 85 hyperthyroidism and around 17 progressor patients.

The study at large found these results: In cross-validation, a model built on a 13 V-J signature told ophthalmopathy apart from stable hyperthyroidism with less than 90% sensitivity and about 81% specificity, and in testing the same model reached 80%/75%. In validation, the model predicted progression to ophthalmopathy a median of approximately 6.6 months before onset, with over 60% sensitivity and about 72% specificity. Blood samples also contained most of the expanded thyroid clonotypes (frequency above 0.001), which suggests that blood repertoires may reflect thyroid immune responses. Sample size was not statistically predetermined, and investigators were not blinded to group allocation.

The sequence was obtained from a man aged 18 to 29 with Graves' hyperthyroidism. The V and J segments used are TRBV29-1 and TRBJ2-2, and 9 junctional nucleotides match TRBD2. Source material: blood. The DNA is as follows: TGCAGCTTTGAGGGACTAGCTGAGGAGCCCTCAACTCCCGGGGAGCTGTTTTTT. It encodes CSFEGLAEEPSTPGELFF.